These 32 T cell receptor beta chains were all obtained from the same sample, sequenced in a study of breast tumors, draining lymph nodes, adjacent tissues (TCRdb year 2016). The protocol used for the library was multiplex PCR. Sequencing instrument: Illumina HiSeq 2000. TCRdb passed the public sequencing reads through fastp at Q25 and MiXCR, retaining productive beta sequences. Each CDR3 protein gets just one entry, which takes the most common genes and DNA from the rows behind it. For this sample there are 150,000 to 200,000 distinct CDR3 sequences; roughly a third appear just once. Jointly, the top ten make up around 4% of the sample. The lymph node samples were taken from the axillary draining lymph nodes of breast cancer patients. The sequenced sample was axillary lymph node tissue. These receptors were collected from a female donor with breast cancer. Some clones in this sample may be carry-over from other donors' samples.

The chain carries TRBV3-1 and TRBJ1-2, with D possibly TRBD1 on 6 matching bases. There are 15 residues in the CDR3. CDR1 LGHDT and CDR2 YNNKEL come from the germline V gene (reference sequence). The V gene lost 1 base and the J gene lost 6 bases, with 15 bases spanning the gap. CDR3 in DNA: TGTGCCAGCAGCCAAGGCGATAGGGGGTGGAATGGCTACACCTTC. Translating it yields CASSQGDRGWNGYTF.

This clonotype was seen many times. This rearrangement joins TRBV6-5 to TRBJ2-7, with D unresolved. V lost 6 bases, J lost 1 base, and 10 bases lay in between. Germline values: CDR1 MNHEY, CDR2 SVGAGI. This CDR3 spans 13 amino acids. The CDR3 DNA reads as TGTGCCAGCAGGCCCACCCTTTCCTACGAGCAGTACTTC. Amino acids: CASRPTLSYEQYF.

About this clonotype itself: Since a much larger clone is just one base distant, this may be a read error. CDR3 residues: CASSQEGARVSGYTF. In DNA, the CDR3 is TGCGCCAGCAGCCAAGAGGGGGCCAGGGTTTCTGGCTACACCTTC. The chain has TRBV4-1 and TRBJ1-2, with a weak D call TRBD1 (6 bases). This CDR3 comprises 15 residues. Germline V lookup: CDR1 MGHRA, CDR2 YSYEKL. V shed 0 bases and J shed 7 bases, with 15 bases lying between them.

This clonotype was seen just once. J is TRBJ2-1 and V is TRBV15, with D perhaps TRBD2 (5 bases). The CDR3 runs to 16 residues. Trimming stripped 0 bases from V and 6 bases from J, with 15 bases between. The V gene's germline CDR1 is LNHNV and CDR2 YYDKDF (reference sequence). The CDR3 protein is CATSRDRRGKVNEQFF. CDR3 nucleotide sequence: TGTGCCACCAGCAGAGATCGCCGGGGAAAGGTCAATGAGCAGTTCTTC.

This clonotype occurred a few times. The chain is built from TRBV27 and TRBJ2-7, with 8 bases identical to TRBD1. This CDR3 spans 17 amino acids. V shed 4 bases and J 2 bases; nucleotides not matched to a gene: 13. Per the germline V gene, CDR1 is MNHEY and CDR2 is SMNVEV (reference sequence). The CDR3 region has the DNA TGTGCCAGCAGTTCCCTTACACCGGGACAGGAGACCTACGAGCAGTACTTC. It translates to CASSSLTPGQETYEQYF.

V gene TRBV7-9 combines with J gene TRBJ2-7, with 7 bases matching TRBD2. The CDR3 is 15 residues long. Trimming removed 3 bases from V and 1 base from J; junction bases left unmatched: 6. Germline CDR1 reads SEHNR; CDR2 reads FQNEAQ (reference sequence). The CDR3 coding sequence is TGTGCCAGCAGCTTTGGGCTAGCGGAGTCCTACGAGCAGTACTTC. As protein: CASSFGLAESYEQYF.

In this sample, this clonotype turned up many times. The chain employs TRBV4-1 and TRBJ1-2; 12 bases are shared with TRBD1. The CDR3 has 16 amino acids. V lost 3 bases and J lost 9; bases outside the gene matches: 11. The germline V gene has CDR1 MGHRA and CDR2 YSYEKL. The DNA for the CDR3 is TGCGCCAGCAGCCAGGCTCCGGGACAGGGGGCTTATAGCTACACCTTC. It translates to CASSQAPGQGAYSYTF.

The rearrangement joins TRBV6-5 to TRBJ1-1; D may be TRBD1 (5 bases). V lost 6 bases and J lost 8, with 13 bases in between. This CDR3 spans 12 amino acids. CDR1 and CDR2 from the germline V gene are MNHEY and SVGAGI. The CDR3: CASRGNRGEAFF. The CDR3 DNA is TGTGCCAGCAGGGGAAACCGGGGCGAAGCTTTCTTT.

This clonotype turned up a few times. This chain connects TRBV11-1 to TRBJ2-2, with D perhaps TRBD1 (6 bases). Germline CDR1 SGHAT, CDR2 FQDESV (reference sequence). This CDR3 is built from 15 residues. V was trimmed by 3 bases and J by 4 bases, leaving 12 bases between them. CDR3 coding DNA: TGTGCCAGCAGCTTTTGGGGGCGGGCCACCGGGGAGCTGTTTTTT. Translated: CASSFWGRATGELFF.

J is TRBJ1-2 and V is TRBV6-6, with 12 bases fitting TRBD1. Germline assignment: CDR1 MNHNY and CDR2 SVGAGI (reference sequence). The V and J ends lost 5 bases and 4 bases, in that order; junction bases with no gene match: 8. This CDR3 is built from 16 residues. CDR3: CASSAPGGQGAYGYTF. The CDR3 nucleotides read TGTGCCAGCAGTGCTCCGGGGGGACAGGGGGCCTATGGCTACACCTTC.

This clonotype was counted ten times or more. The V and J genes are TRBV10-3 and TRBJ2-3; D not certain. The CDR3 sequence is 11 residues long. Germline CDR1 reads ENHRY; CDR2 reads SYGVKD. V was shortened by 3 bases and J by 4 bases, with 2 bases between the two germline ends. The CDR3 region has the DNA TGTGCCATCAGTGAAGCAGATACGCAGTATTTT. Residues: CAISEADTQYF.

There are many counts of this clonotype. The chain employs TRBV7-2 and TRBJ1-4, with 12 bases that match TRBD1. The V segment lost 5 bases and the J segment 3 bases; nucleotides outside the gene matches: 10. The CDR3 is 18 amino acids. Germline V gene lookup returns CDR1 SGHTA and CDR2 FQGNSA. This CDR3 reads CASSTGQGAIRANEKLFF. CDR3 DNA: TGTGCCAGCAGCACGGGACAGGGGGCGATACGAGCTAATGAAAAACTGTTTTTT.

The V and J genes are TRBV30 and TRBJ1-1; unclear D gene. This CDR3 is built from 12 residues. V gave up 0 bases and J gave up 5 bases, with 7 bases separating them. In germline, CDR1 is GTSNPN, CDR2 SVGIG (reference sequence). CDR3 nucleotides: TGTGCCTGGAGTGTACTTGAGACTGAAGCTTTCTTT. Amino acid sequence: CAWSVLETEAFF.

The table lists this clonotype with many counts. The V call is TRBV12-3 or TRBV12-4, the J call TRBJ1-2; 11 bases are shared with TRBD1. The CDR3 length is 15 residues. Trimming took 6 bases from V and 7 from J; bases not matched to a gene: 10. The CDR3 reads CASSRTGGDRSGYTF. In nucleotides, the CDR3 is TGTGCCAGCAGCAGGACAGGGGGCGATAGGTCTGGCTACACCTTC.

The chain carries TRBV5-1 and TRBJ1-6; maybe TRBD1 (6 bases). The CDR3 sequence is 15 residues long. Germline V gene data show CDR1 as SGHRS and CDR2 as YFSETQ. Between the trimmed V and J ends, which lost 2 bases and 10 bases, there was a span of 16 bases. The CDR3 DNA reads as TGCGCCAGCAGCTTACTAGCGGGGGCAAAATCACCCCTCCACTTT. It is translated as CASSLLAGAKSPLHF. The whole variable domain, remainder taken from reference TRBV5-1 and TRBJ1-6, is KAGVTQTPRYLIKTRGQQVTLSCSPISGHRSVSWYQQTPGQGLQFLFEYFSETQRNKGNFPGRFSGRQFSNSRSEMNVSTLELGDSALYLCASSLLAGAKSPLHFGNGTRLTVT.

CDR3 nucleotide sequence: TGTGCTAGTAGCGGGGCCCTGGGGGATACGCAGTATTTT. This encodes CASSGALGDTQYF. The J gene is TRBJ2-3, the V gene TRBV6-4; 8 nucleotides line up with TRBD2. This CDR3 is built from 13 residues. Looked up from germline, CDR1 is MRHNA and CDR2 is SNTAGT.

The genes are TRBV15 and TRBJ1-3; D gene unclear. This CDR3 is 15 amino acids long. The V gene lost 0 bases and the J gene lost 0 bases, with 6 bases spanning the gap. The V gene's germline CDR1 is LNHNV and CDR2 YYDKDF (reference sequence). DNA of the CDR3: TGTGCCACCAGCAGAGACACTGGCTCTGGAAACACCATATATTTT. Its translation: CATSRDTGSGNTIYF.

This clonotype occurred many times. This rearrangement joins TRBV3-1 to TRBJ2-3; the match to TRBD2 covers 7 bases. The CDR3 extends over 18 amino acids. V lost 0 bases, J lost 0 bases, and 9 bases stayed unmatched. CDR1 is LGHDT and CDR2 is YNNKEL in the germline V gene (reference sequence). This CDR3 reads CASSQDLSLAASTDTQYF. The CDR3 bases are TGTGCCAGCAGCCAAGATCTTTCCCTAGCGGCTAGCACAGATACGCAGTATTTT.

The chain uses TRBV18 and TRBJ2-3; D gene uncertain. V was pared by 6 bases and J by 11 bases, with 12 bases between. This CDR3 spans 11 amino acids. The germline V gene encodes CDR1 KGHSH and CDR2 LQKENI. CDR3 sequence reads: CASSLQDLQYF. For the CDR3, the DNA is TGTGCCAGCTCTCTCCAGGATCTGCAGTATTTT.

CDR3 amino acids: CASSPGRTITGELFF. CDR3 in DNA: TGTGCCAGCAGCCCGGGACGGACGATCACCGGGGAGCTGTTTTTT. The chain links TRBV7-2 to TRBJ2-2; D assignment may be TRBD1 or TRBD2 (5 bases each). V lost 5 bases to trimming and J lost 4 bases, with 14 bases between them. The CDR3 has 15 residues. CDR1 SGHTA and CDR2 FQGNSA come from the germline V gene. The variable domain in full, with the rest retrieved from reference TRBV7-2 and TRBJ2-2, is GAGVSQSPSNKVTEKGKDVELRCDPISGHTALYWYRQSLGQGLEFLIYFQGNSAPDKSGLPSDRFSAERTGGSVSTLTIQRTQQEDSAVYLCASSPGRTITGELFFGEGSRLTVL.

Worth noting for this clonotype: A read error may explain this, as a much larger clone is one base away. This chain links TRBV5-1 with TRBJ2-7; 12 bases agree with TRBD1. The trim removed 3 bases at V and 9 bases at J, leaving 10 bases unmatched. Germline V gene lookup returns CDR1 SGHRS and CDR2 YFSETQ. CDR3 length equals 15 residues. Written as DNA, the CDR3 is TGCGCCAGCAGCTGGCCGGGACAGGGGGCCCACGGGCAGTACTTC. Translation: CASSWPGQGAHGQYF.

This clonotype was found many times. The chain has TRBV7-9 and TRBJ2-7; D is possibly TRBD1 (6 bases). The CDR3 runs to 14 residues. Germline CDR1 reads SEHNR; CDR2 reads FQNEAQ (reference sequence). Trimming cost V 5 bases and J 12 bases, with 23 bases left between them. The CDR3 bases are TGTGCCAGCAGCACCCGGGACAATCCTACGAGGGCGTACTTC. Protein: CASSTRDNPTRAYF.

This clonotype was detected only a few times. This rearrangement joins TRBV10-3 to TRBJ1-1; TRBD1 might be the D (5 bases). V lost 7 bases to trimming and J lost 12 bases, with 21 bases between them. This CDR3 comprises 13 residues. Germline V gene lookup returns CDR1 ENHRY and CDR2 SYGVKD. The CDR3 protein is CAIKLAGRSFPFF. The CDR3 DNA is TGTGCCATCAAGCTTGCGGGGCGCTCGTTCCCTTTCTTT.

This chain connects TRBV12-3 or TRBV12-4 to TRBJ2-7; D call uncertain. Trimming took off 6 bases at V and 2 bases at J, with 8 bases between the two ends. The CDR3 contains 12 residues. The CDR3 coding sequence is TGTGCCAGCAGCTGGACCGCCTACGAGCAGTACTTC. This translates into CASSWTAYEQYF.

This clonotype was counted at least ten times. In DNA, the CDR3 is TGTGCCAGCAGCTTGCCAGGGGGGAATGGTTCACCCCTCCACTTT. Translation gives CASSLPGGNGSPLHF. The V and J genes are TRBV5-4 and TRBJ1-6, with 7 bases aligning to TRBD1. Unmatched junction bases numbered 7, after V lost 1 base and J lost 9 bases. The CDR3 runs to 15 residues. Germline V gene lookup returns CDR1 SGHNT and CDR2 YYREEE (reference sequence).

The chain carries TRBV11-3 and TRBJ1-1; D is uncertain. The V gene lost 1 base and the J gene lost 2 bases, with 11 bases spanning the gap. This CDR3 contains 15 residues. Germline CDR1 reads SGHNT; CDR2 reads YENEEA. The CDR3, as DNA: TGTGCCAGCAGCTTAGTCGGCATCTCCAACACTGAAGCTTTCTTT. This encodes CASSLVGISNTEAFF.

In this sample, this clonotype turned up many times. The chain links TRBV6-1 to TRBJ1-2; 10 positions match TRBD1. The CDR3 extends over 14 amino acids. V dropped 7 bases and J dropped 0; count of bases not matched to a gene: 2. Germline lookup yields CDR1 MNHNS and CDR2 SASEGT. The CDR3 protein is CASIGTGANYGYTF. The CDR3 region has the DNA TGTGCCAGCATAGGGACAGGGGCTAACTATGGCTACACCTTC.

Many counts were recorded for this clonotype. The rearrangement uses TRBV20-1 and TRBJ2-7; 9 bases are a match to TRBD1. V dropped 0 bases and J dropped 2; count of bases not matched to a gene: 5. From germline, CDR1 is DFQATT and CDR2 SNEGSKA (reference sequence). This CDR3 contains 15 residues. The CDR3: CSARDGQGLAYEQYF. The CDR3 DNA reads as TGCAGTGCTAGAGATGGACAGGGGCTGGCCTACGAGCAGTACTTC.

The table lists this clonotype with many counts. The gene calls are TRBV9 and TRBJ1-4; D ambiguous. The V end lost 0 bases, the J end lost 6 bases, and 3 bases lay between the germline ends. The germline gives CDR1 SGDLS, CDR2 YYNGEE. The CDR3 has 12 residues. CDR3 residues: CASSVDDEKLFF. CDR3 in DNA: TGTGCCAGCAGCGTAGATGATGAAAAACTGTTTTTT.

This clonotype occurred many times. CDR3 sequence: CATSRVGGSYNEKLFF. The CDR3 DNA reads as TGTGCCACCAGCAGAGTCGGGGGCAGCTATAATGAAAAACTGTTTTTT. The J gene is TRBJ1-4, the V gene TRBV15, with D perhaps TRBD1 (6 bases). With 1 base removed from V and 4 bases from J, the gap between germline ends came to 13 bases. The CDR3 sequence is 16 residues long. Germline CDR1 reads LNHNV; CDR2 reads YYDKDF (reference sequence).

This clonotype occurred a few times. The chain couples TRBV20-1 to TRBJ2-3; 9 nucleotides align to TRBD2. Germline assignment: CDR1 DFQATT and CDR2 SNEGSKA (reference sequence). The CDR3 is made up of 14 amino acids. After removal of 0 bases from V and 11 bases from J, the junction contained 9 bases not matched to a gene. The chain's CDR3 is CSARDVGGGAEQYF. The DNA of the CDR3 is TGCAGTGCTAGAGATGTTGGCGGGGGGGCGGAGCAGTATTTT.

Points on this clonotype: The DNA is left out, because the CDR3 cannot be placed on it with certainty; the CDR3 is given as TCRdb lists it. The chain couples TRBV7-9 to TRBJ1-3. The length of the CDR3 is 23 amino acids, counting both ends. Germline values: CDR1 SEHNR, CDR2 FQNEAQ (reference sequence). The CDR3 loop is CASSPTSGRAKNEQYFGPGTIYF.